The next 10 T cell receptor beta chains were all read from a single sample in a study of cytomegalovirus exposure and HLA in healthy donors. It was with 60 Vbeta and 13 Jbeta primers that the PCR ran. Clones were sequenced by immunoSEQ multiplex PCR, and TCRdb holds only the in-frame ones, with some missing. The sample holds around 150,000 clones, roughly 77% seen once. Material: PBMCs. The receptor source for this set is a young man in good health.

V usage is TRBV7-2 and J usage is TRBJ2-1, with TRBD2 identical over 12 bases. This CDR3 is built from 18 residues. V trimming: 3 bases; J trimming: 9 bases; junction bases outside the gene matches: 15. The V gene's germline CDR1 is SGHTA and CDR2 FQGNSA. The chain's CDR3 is CASSFTVTSGGTGGEQFF. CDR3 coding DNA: TGTGCCAGCAGCTTCACCGTGACTAGCGGGGGAACGGGGGGTGAGCAGTTCTTC.

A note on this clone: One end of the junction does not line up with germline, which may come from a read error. The CDR3 region has the DNA TGTGCCAGCAGCCTCTTAGCGGGAGTCTCCAACAATGAGCAGTTCTTC. Translating it yields CASSLLAGVSNNEQFF. The chain combines TRBV7-3 with TRBJ2-1, with 9 bases identical to TRBD2. The CDR3 length is 16 residues. Germline V CDR1 and CDR2: SGHTA, FQGTGA.

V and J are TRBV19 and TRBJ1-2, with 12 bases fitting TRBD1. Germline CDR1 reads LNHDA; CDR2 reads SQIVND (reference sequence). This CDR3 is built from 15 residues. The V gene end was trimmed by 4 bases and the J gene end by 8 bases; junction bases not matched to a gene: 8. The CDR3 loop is CASSTLGQGAGGYTF. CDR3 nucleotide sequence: TGTGCCAGTAGTACACTGGGACAGGGGGCAGGGGGCTACACCTTC.

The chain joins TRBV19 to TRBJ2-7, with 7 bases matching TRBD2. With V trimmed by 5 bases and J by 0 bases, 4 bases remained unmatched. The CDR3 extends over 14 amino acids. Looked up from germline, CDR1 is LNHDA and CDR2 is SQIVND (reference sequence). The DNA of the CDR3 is TGTGCCAGTAGTCCAGCGGGGACCTCCTACGAGCAGTACTTC. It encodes CASSPAGTSYEQYF.

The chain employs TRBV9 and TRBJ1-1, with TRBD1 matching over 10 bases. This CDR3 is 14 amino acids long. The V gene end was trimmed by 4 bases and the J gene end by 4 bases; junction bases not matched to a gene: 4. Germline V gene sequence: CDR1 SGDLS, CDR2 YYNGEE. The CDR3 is CASSTRTGGTEAFF. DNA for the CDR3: TGTGCCAGCAGCACCCGGACAGGGGGCACTGAAGCTTTCTTT.

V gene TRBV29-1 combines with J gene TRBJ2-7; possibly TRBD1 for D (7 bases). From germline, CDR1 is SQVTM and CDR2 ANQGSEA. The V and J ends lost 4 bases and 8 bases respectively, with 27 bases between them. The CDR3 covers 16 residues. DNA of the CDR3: TGCAGCGTTGTAGGGTTTGGGGGGCAGGGGGGCTCCAAGCAGTACTTC. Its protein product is CSVVGFGGQGGSKQYF.

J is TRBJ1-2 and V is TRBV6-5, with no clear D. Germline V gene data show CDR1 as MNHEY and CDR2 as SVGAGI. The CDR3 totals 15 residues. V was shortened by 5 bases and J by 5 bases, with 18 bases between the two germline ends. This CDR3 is CASSPRKTILYGYTF. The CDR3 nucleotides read TGTGCCAGCAGTCCCAGGAAGACAATTTTATATGGCTACACCTTC.

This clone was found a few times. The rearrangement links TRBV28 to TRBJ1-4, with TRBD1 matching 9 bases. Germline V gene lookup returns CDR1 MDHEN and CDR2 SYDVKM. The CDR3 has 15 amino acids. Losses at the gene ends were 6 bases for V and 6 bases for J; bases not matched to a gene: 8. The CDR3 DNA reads TGTGCCAGCAGGACGCCCGGGACAGGGTATGAAAAACTGTTTTTT. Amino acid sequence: CASRTPGTGYEKLFF.

CDR3 in amino acids: CASRTAGTGQETQYF. In DNA form, the CDR3 reads TGTGCCAGCAGAACCGCCGGGACAGGGCAAGAGACCCAGTACTTC. This chain joins TRBV7-2 and TRBJ2-5; 9 bases agree with TRBD1. Germline V CDR1 and CDR2: SGHTA, FQGNSA. The ends lost 6 bases at V and 2 bases at J; junction bases unmatched: 7. The CDR3 runs 15 residues.

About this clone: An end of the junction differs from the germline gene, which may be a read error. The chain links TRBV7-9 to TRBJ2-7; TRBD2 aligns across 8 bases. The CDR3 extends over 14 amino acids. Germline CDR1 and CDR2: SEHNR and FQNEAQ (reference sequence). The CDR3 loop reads CSSSLSGRLYEQYF. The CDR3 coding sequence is TGTTCCAGCAGCTTAAGCGGGAGACTCTACGAGCAGTACTTC.